This entry lists 31 T cell receptor beta chains sequenced from one sample in a study of cytomegalovirus exposure and HLA in healthy donors. Both 60 Vbeta primers and 13 Jbeta primers went into the PCR. Assay used: immunoSEQ multiplex PCR; TCRdb lists only in-frame clones, some missing. The sample contains approximately 160,000 clones, 60% to 80% of which appear only once. The specimen sequenced was PBMCs. The receptors were gathered from a male donor in good health and CMV-seronegative.

The J gene is TRBJ2-5, the V gene TRBV6-1; 9 bases align to TRBD1. This CDR3 has 13 residues. Trimming took 7 bases from V and 4 from J; bases not matched to a gene: 4. CDR1 MNHNS and CDR2 SASEGT come from the germline V gene. Here the CDR3 reads CASTRTGVETQYF. CDR3 DNA: TGTGCCAGCACGCGGACAGGGGTAGAGACCCAGTACTTC.

J is TRBJ2-7 and V is TRBV4-3; 7 nucleotides line up with TRBD1. Germline CDR1 reads LGHNA; CDR2 reads YSLEER. The CDR3 runs to 15 residues. The V and J ends lost 0 bases and 3 bases, in that order; junction bases with no gene match: 5. CDR3 in DNA: TGCGCCAGCAGCCAAGACTCGACAGGGAACTACGAGCAGTACTTC. It specifies CASSQDSTGNYEQYF.

The V gene is TRBV6-5, the J gene TRBJ2-3; D ambiguous. V dropped 5 bases and J dropped 2 bases, with 8 bases sitting between them. This CDR3 is 13 amino acids long. Germline CDR1 and CDR2: MNHEY and SVGAGI. For the CDR3, the DNA is TGTGCCAGCAGTCCTCCCCCCACAGATACGCAGTATTTT. Translating gives CASSPPPTDTQYF.

J is TRBJ2-2 and V is TRBV6-1; D might be TRBD2 (6 bases). Germline V lookup: CDR1 MNHNS, CDR2 SASEGT. The CDR3 extends over 16 amino acids. Trimming pared 4 bases from V and 6 bases from J, leaving 18 bases between. The CDR3 reads CASSGWEAGYAGELFF. As DNA, the CDR3 is TGTGCCAGCAGTGGGTGGGAGGCAGGGTATGCCGGGGAGCTGTTTTTT.

This clone appeared a single time. The chain carries TRBV7-2 and TRBJ2-1, with TRBD2 matching 13 bases. The CDR3 length is 16 residues. V gave up 4 bases and J gave up 4 bases; unmatched junction bases: 4. Germline CDR1 and CDR2: SGHTA and FQGNSA. The CDR3 DNA reads TGTGCCAGCAGCTCCCGGGGACTAGCGGGATACAATGAGCAGTTCTTC. Translated: CASSSRGLAGYNEQFF.

The chain joins TRBV5-1 to TRBJ2-3, with 7 positions matching TRBD2. Trimming took 0 bases from V and 2 from J; bases not matched to a gene: 15. Looked up from germline, CDR1 is SGHRS and CDR2 is YFSETQ. CDR3 length equals 19 residues. The DNA of the CDR3 is TGCGCCAGCAGCTTGGTTGTGGCGGGAGTGGCACGGAACACAGATACGCAGTATTTT. Its protein is CASSLVVAGVARNTDTQYF.

V gene TRBV2 combines with J gene TRBJ1-1; unclear D gene. V lost 6 bases, J lost 4 bases, and 12 bases lay in between. CDR3 length: 13 residues. Germline V gene lookup returns CDR1 SNHLY and CDR2 FYNNEI. The CDR3 is CASRVGEGTEAFF. The CDR3 DNA reads TGTGCCAGCAGGGTCGGGGAGGGCACTGAAGCTTTCTTT. Together with reference TRBV2 and TRBJ1-1, the CDR3 gives the full variable domain: EPEVTQTPSHQVTQMGQEVILRCVPISNHLYFYWYRQILGQKVEFLVSFYNNEISEKSEIFDDQFSVERPDGSNFTLKIRSTKLEDSAMYFCASRVGEGTEAFFGQGTRLTVV.

This rearrangement joins TRBV7-6 to TRBJ1-3; tentative D call: TRBD1 (6 bases). The V end lost 1 base, the J end lost 1 base, and 8 bases lay between the germline ends. This CDR3 spans 15 amino acids. Germline lookup yields CDR1 SGHVS and CDR2 FNYEAQ. The CDR3 protein is CASSLVTGSGNTIYF. The CDR3 DNA sequence: TGTGCCAGCAGCTTAGTGACAGGATCTGGAAACACCATATATTTT.

The CDR3 loop reads CASSLGLAASDEQYF. For the CDR3, the DNA is TGTGCCAGCAGCTTAGGCCTAGCGGCCTCGGACGAGCAGTACTTC. The V gene is TRBV7-9, the J gene TRBJ2-7; 7 nucleotides align to TRBD2. The length of the CDR3 is 15 residues. V shed 1 base, J shed 5 bases, and the junction held 8 bases outside the gene matches. CDR1 is SEHNR, CDR2 FQNEAQ, per germline (reference sequence).

In this sample, this clone turned up a few times. The chain links TRBV5-1 to TRBJ1-2, with 7 bases that match TRBD1. V lost 2 bases to trimming and J lost 2 bases; unmatched junction nucleotides: 3. Germline V gives CDR1 SGHRS, CDR2 YFSETQ. This CDR3 spans 14 amino acids. The CDR3 sequence: CASSFQTGNYGYTF. The CDR3 coding sequence is TGCGCCAGCAGCTTCCAGACAGGGAACTATGGCTACACCTTC.

This clone appeared a few times. The genes are TRBV19 and TRBJ1-1, with TRBD1 matching over 8 bases. This CDR3 comprises 16 residues. Trimming took 5 bases from V and 3 from J; bases not matched to a gene: 11. The germline V gene has CDR1 LNHDA and CDR2 SQIVND (reference sequence). The CDR3 DNA sequence: TGTGCCAGTAGTTCCCGGACAGGGCGTTGGGACACTGAAGCTTTCTTT. It yields the protein CASSSRTGRWDTEAFF.

This sequence joins TRBV28 and TRBJ2-3, with 11 bases identical to TRBD2. Trimming removed 6 bases from V and 4 bases from J; junction bases left unmatched: 3. The length of the CDR3 is 14 residues. Germline CDR1 and CDR2: MDHEN and SYDVKM. CDR3 sequence: CASRTSGSPDTQYF. The CDR3 nucleotides read TGTGCCAGCAGAACTAGCGGGAGCCCAGATACGCAGTATTTT.

The chain carries TRBV5-3 and TRBJ2-2; 11 positions match TRBD2. TRBV5-3 is placed among ORFs of uncertain function. CDR3 length equals 19 residues. Trimming removed 0 bases from V and 7 bases from J; junction bases left unmatched: 14. CDR3 residues: CARSLDSEGTSGFGGELFF. In nucleotides, the CDR3 is TGTGCCAGAAGCTTGGATTCAGAAGGGACTAGCGGCTTCGGCGGGGAGCTGTTTTTT.

This clone was seen just once. This chain connects TRBV6-4 to TRBJ2-2; TRBD2 matches 9 bases. The junction had 6 bases not matched to a gene; V was cut back by 6 bases and J by 1 base. The germline CDR1 and CDR2 sequences are MRHNA and SNTAGT. This CDR3 is built from 16 residues. CDR3 sequence: CASSTLSGGNTGELFF. The CDR3 nucleotides read TGTGCCAGCAGCACCCTTAGCGGGGGGAACACCGGGGAGCTGTTTTTT.

V usage is TRBV7-2 and J usage is TRBJ2-7; tentatively, D is TRBD1 (5 bases). CDR1 and CDR2 (germline): SGHTA, FQGNSA. The CDR3 covers 13 residues. Trimming left V 2 bases short and J 6 bases short, with 11 bases between. CDR3 nucleotides: TGTGCCAGCAGCTTATTGATGGGGCGCGAGCAGTACTTC. Translated, it gives CASSLLMGREQYF.

V gene TRBV30 combines with J gene TRBJ1-3, with 7 positions matching TRBD1. The germline gives CDR1 GTSNPN, CDR2 SVGIG (reference sequence). CDR3 length equals 15 residues. V shed 3 bases and J 4 bases; nucleotides not matched to a gene: 9. In DNA, the CDR3 is TGTGCCTGGAGCGATGGGACAGTGGGAGGAAACACCATATATTTT. As protein: CAWSDGTVGGNTIYF.

This clone was detected only once. This chain connects TRBV10-3 to TRBJ2-7; D unclear. The CDR3 sequence is 12 residues long. V lost 2 bases and J 0 bases, leaving 2 bases between the germline ends. The germline V gene encodes CDR1 ENHRY and CDR2 SYGVKD. CDR3 sequence: CAISELSYEQYF. The CDR3 DNA reads TGTGCCATCAGTGAGCTCTCCTACGAGCAGTACTTC.

This chain links TRBV5-1 with TRBJ2-1; 11 positions agree with TRBD2. This CDR3 is built from 15 residues. Germline V lookup: CDR1 SGHRS, CDR2 YFSETQ. V shed 5 bases and J 10 bases; nucleotides not matched to a gene: 11. The CDR3 sequence is CASSPLAGGPEEQFF. The CDR3 DNA follows: TGCGCCAGCAGTCCCTTAGCGGGGGGGCCGGAGGAGCAGTTCTTC.

CDR3 protein: CASSPPSGGLNQETQYF. CDR3 coding DNA: TGTGCCAGCTCACCACCGAGCGGGGGGCTAAATCAAGAGACCCAGTACTTC. The chain carries TRBV18 and TRBJ2-5, with TRBD2 identical over 9 bases. The CDR3 loop spans 17 amino acids. Trimming at V came to 0 bases and at J to 2 bases, leaving 7 bases not matched to a gene. From germline, CDR1 is KGHSH and CDR2 LQKENI.

This clone was counted a few times. This rearrangement joins TRBV18 to TRBJ2-2, with 10 bases that match TRBD2. Germline V CDR1 and CDR2: KGHSH, LQKENI. The J segment lost 5 bases and the V segment lost 0 bases, leaving 3 bases of the junction unmatched. The CDR3 runs to 16 residues. CDR3 nucleotide sequence: TGTGCCAGCTCACCACCCCCGGGACTAGCGACCGGGGAGCTGTTTTTT. Translation: CASSPPPGLATGELFF.

The rearrangement joins TRBV7-9 to TRBJ2-2; 11 bases match TRBD2. Unmatched junction bases numbered 2, after V lost 3 bases and J lost 5 bases. CDR1 is SEHNR, CDR2 FQNEAQ, per germline (reference sequence). The CDR3 contains 15 residues. The CDR3, as DNA: TGTGCCAGCAGCTTCCTAGCGGGGGGTACCGGGGAGCTGTTTTTT. This translates into CASSFLAGGTGELFF.

The chain combines TRBV4-2 with TRBJ2-2, with D perhaps matching TRBD2 (5 bases). Germline CDR1 and CDR2: LGHNA and YNFKEQ. The CDR3 consists of 15 residues. V dropped 0 bases and J dropped 1 base, with 6 bases sitting between them. The CDR3 bases are TGTGCCAGCAGCCAAGATGAGGGGAACACCGGGGAGCTGTTTTTT. This sequence encodes CASSQDEGNTGELFF.

As for this clone: The DNA is left out, because the CDR3 cannot be placed on it with certainty; the CDR3 is given as TCRdb lists it. This chain connects TRBV11-2 to TRBJ2-7; TRBD2, the D gene given by the table, was not confirmed from the DNA. The CDR3 is 12 amino acids long, termini counted. Germline CDR1 SGHAT, CDR2 FQNNGV. The CDR3 is CASSLFLYEQYF.

The V gene is TRBV5-8, the J gene TRBJ1-1, with 8 bases aligning to TRBD1. CDR3 length: 16 amino acids. The ends lost 4 bases at V and 1 base at J; junction bases unmatched: 9. Germline V gene data show CDR1 as SGHTS and CDR2 as YDEGEE. The CDR3 region is CASSPRQGSPNTEAFF. CDR3 sequence (DNA): TGTGCCAGCAGCCCGCGACAGGGGTCCCCGAACACTGAAGCTTTCTTT.

J is TRBJ2-1 and V is TRBV2, with a tentative D call TRBD2 (5 bases). V was trimmed by 7 bases and J by 4 bases, leaving 11 bases between them. The CDR3 runs 13 residues. Per germline, CDR1 SNHLY and CDR2 FYNNEI. Here the CDR3 reads CASNSRRYNEQFF. The CDR3 DNA reads as TGTGCCAGCAATAGCAGGAGGTACAATGAGCAGTTCTTC.

This clone was seen a handful of times. The V call is TRBV7-9, the J call TRBJ2-7; TRBD1 matches 7 bases. The CDR3 runs to 15 residues. The germline V gene encodes CDR1 SEHNR and CDR2 FQNEAQ (reference sequence). The V segment lost 7 bases and the J segment 3 bases; nucleotides outside the gene matches: 12. DNA for the CDR3: TGTGCCAGCACCCCCCCAAGACAGGGATTCTACGAGCAGTACTTC. Protein: CASTPPRQGFYEQYF.

The genes are TRBV7-6 and TRBJ1-1, with D possibly TRBD1 on 5 matching bases. The CDR3 consists of 12 residues. V shed 4 bases and J shed 8 bases, with 11 bases lying between them. Germline lookup yields CDR1 SGHVS and CDR2 FNYEAQ. The chain's CDR3 is CASSSHGGEAFF. The CDR3 nucleotides are TGTGCCAGCAGCTCGCACGGGGGGGAAGCTTTCTTT.

The chain combines TRBV6-1 with TRBJ1-4; 9 positions match TRBD1. The length of the CDR3 is 14 residues. Germline assignment: CDR1 MNHNS and CDR2 SASEGT. The ends lost 6 bases at V and 6 bases at J; junction bases unmatched: 5. CDR3 loop: CASSPGTGYEKLFF. CDR3 DNA: TGTGCCAGCAGCCCCGGGACAGGGTATGAAAAACTGTTTTTT.

A few counts support this clone. This chain connects TRBV6-1 to TRBJ1-5; D not resolved. Germline-derived CDR1 and CDR2 are MNHNS and SASEGT. The V end was cut by 5 bases, the J end by 5 bases, with 10 bases between. The CDR3 is 13 residues long. CDR3 sequence (DNA): TGTGCCAGCAGTAAAGGGAGCGATCAGCCCCAGCATTTT. It specifies CASSKGSDQPQHF.

The V call is TRBV5-1, the J call TRBJ1-3; 7 nucleotides match TRBD1. V shed 2 bases and J 0 bases; nucleotides not matched to a gene: 5. The germline V gene encodes CDR1 SGHRS and CDR2 YFSETQ. The CDR3 covers 16 residues. The CDR3 DNA follows: TGCGCCAGCAGCTTACCACAGGGGAGCTCTGGAAACACCATATATTTT. It encodes CASSLPQGSSGNTIYF.

This chain uses TRBV25-1 with TRBJ1-5; D might be TRBD1 (6 bases). V was clipped by 6 bases and J by 1 base, with 16 bases between them. The CDR3 contains 16 residues. The V gene's germline CDR1 is MGHDK and CDR2 SYGVNS. CDR3 region: CASSRGGAASNQPQHF. CDR3 DNA sequence: TGTGCCAGCAGCAGGGGAGGGGCCGCCAGCAATCAGCCCCAGCATTTT.